Only a few counts were recorded for the clone carrying this T cell receptor (beta chain). The data are from a study of T-cell reconstitution after alpha-beta-depleted transplantation in children. For TCRbeta, the library was prepared with unique molecular identifiers. TCRdb analysed the PCR reads with MiXCR anew, one entry per CDR3 protein. The table lists around 370,000 distinct CDR3 sequences, around 10% of them singletons, with more than 2% in the top ten. The germline CDR1 and CDR2 sequences are MDHEN and SYDVKM. This CDR3 contains 12 residues. V dropped 7 bases and J dropped 5 bases, with 9 bases sitting between them.

The sequencing used PBMCs from the stem cell graft donor, collected from the stem cell graft. This TCR was sampled from a human donor who donated a stem cell graft to a child with acute lymphoblastic leukemia. The chain uses TRBV28 and TRBJ2-1, with D uncertain. The CDR3 region has the DNA TGTGCCAGCATGAAGCGAGACAATGAGCAGTTCTTC. It codes for CASMKRDNEQFF.